Shown below are 2 T cell receptor beta chains from a single sample sequenced in a study of blood T cell repertoires in COVID-19. The method was immunoSEQ multiplex PCR; TCRdb's version includes in-frame clones alone and lacks a portion of them. The data contain about 100,000 clones, about 87% of them singletons. Specimen: peripheral blood. The receptors derive from a man aged 50 or older with active or convalescent COVID-19.

The chain has TRBV3-1 (or the pseudogene TRBV3-2) and TRBJ2-6; the D gene is possibly TRBD1 (6 bases). The CDR3 has 17 amino acids. Per the germline V gene, CDR1 is LGHDT and CDR2 is YNNKEL (reference sequence). Deletions cut 6 bases from V and 0 bases from J, with 15 bases between. In DNA form, the CDR3 reads TGTGCCAGCAGTCCCGGGACAATGGGCTCTGGGGCCAACGTCCTGACTTTC. It yields the protein CASSPGTMGSGANVLTF.

The J gene is TRBJ2-7, the V gene TRBV29-1; 8 bases line up with TRBD1. Losses at the gene ends were 6 bases for V and 1 base for J; bases not matched to a gene: 5. Germline V CDR1 and CDR2: SQVTM, ANQGSEA. The CDR3 totals 13 residues. The CDR3 here is CSVQTGDSYEQYV. CDR3 bases: TGCAGCGTCCAGACAGGGGATTCCTACGAGCAGTACGTC.